This entry describes one T cell receptor (beta chain). What this receptor recognizes is not known. No qualities accompany the bases; no much larger clone lies one base away. The CDR3 goes from the cysteine to the phenylalanine over 14 residues. The kept DNA is CDR3 alone, 42 bases in frame from the first base. The junction shows trimming of 3 bases on V and 4 bases on J, plus 10 bases between the germline ends. The germline V gene yields SGHRS for CDR1 and YFSETQ for CDR2. Donors were healthy HIV-negative adults with no recently reported acute infections or vaccinations. All donors were Caucasian adults living in Nashville, Tennessee, USA. CD4+ T cells were enriched by magnetic negative selection; naive cells were then positively selected on CD45RA, and the negative fraction formed the memory subset. Blood was collected by leukapheresis, and PBMCs were isolated by Ficoll-Histopaque density gradient centrifugation and then cryopreserved in liquid nitrogen vapor phase. Purity and quantity of every magnetically sorted T cell population were checked by analytical flow cytometry. From each sorted fraction, genomic DNA was isolated and quantified by UV absorbance on a Nanodrop 2000c.

Using the deep immunoSEQ assay, TCR CDR3 regions were amplified from genomic DNA by multiplex PCR. For each cell subset, the extracted genomic DNA was distributed evenly across all wells of several immunoSEQ 96-well plates, and each plate served as one replicate. Each replicate PCR for sorted subsets received about 0.2 ug genomic DNA, equal to roughly 29,000 T cell genomes. Purified libraries were quantified with a Qubit 3.0 fluorometer, sized on a Bioanalyzer 2100, and re-quantified with the KAPA Library Quantification kit. A separate single-read 150-cycle Illumina NextSeq 550 flow cell was used to sequence each immunoSEQ 96-well plate. In the paper's pipeline: Because only junctional sequences without quality scores were contained in the immunoSEQ output, filtering matching that applied to full-length reads could not be performed. To assign V/J genes and CDR3, sequences were annotated using PyIR, a Python wrapper for IgBLAST v1.9, with IMGT germline references. Reads with weak V/J assignments (E-value above 1e-6), missing CDR3, stop codons, out-of-frame junctions, or ambiguous translated residues were removed. A V3J clonotype was defined by an identical inferred V gene, J gene, and CDR3 amino acid sequence. Percentage overlap between repertoires was calculated by dividing the number of shared unique clonotypes by the size of the smaller repertoire. Three approaches were used to assess repertoire richness: RTK rarefaction, the Chao1 estimator, and Recon v2.1 estimates of unobserved clonotypes. OLGA was used to compute generation probabilities for all TCRbeta clonotypes that the gDNA method yielded from a few donors. TCRdb limited this immuneACCESS table to in-frame rearrangements with V and J called. A share of clones is missing; checked studies link under half to unresolved V genes, and the rest is unexplained. The DNA gave D and trimming, while V, J and clone size come from that table. The sample has approximately 2.4 million clones on record, 95% of them singletons. The top ten clones comprise roughly 0.13% of the sample.

These data are taken from a study of shared clonotypes between healthy human individuals (dated by TCRdb to the early 2020s). The study in broad terms: Two women and a few men aged 18 to 49 years were included in the cohort. The study deeply sequenced blood TCR repertoires of about 5 healthy adults to estimate repertoire size and the extent of clonotype sharing between individuals. Libraries were prepared and TCR repertoires were sequenced by different laboratories using diverse techniques, in order to increase sequencing depth and limit assay-specific biases. Between about 0.85 and 10 billion PBMCs per donor were obtained by leukapheresis. Per donor, three plates each were used for CD4 naive and CD4 memory, two for CD8 naive, and one for CD8 memory.

What the authors observed across the whole study: Sampling was restricted to blood, and TCR repertoires in tissue are likely to differ from TCR repertoires in blood. Higher generation probabilities were observed for clonotypes shared by all four sorted-subset donors than for non-shared clonotypes. Even with the large sequencing depth, rarefaction of the sorted-subset datasets indicated that sequencing was incomplete. Naive subsets generally had larger estimated clonotype richness than memory subsets did. Because the study included a small number of donors, the genetic and exposure-history diversity represented was limited. Sharing across a handful of donors was observed for around 5% of naive CD4, 3% to 4% of naive CD8, about 2.5% of memory CD4, and around 0.42% of memory CD8 clonotypes. Pairwise subsampling led to the expectation that sequencing depth would affect the degree of clonotype sharing among donors.

Rearrangement joined TRBV5-1 to TRBJ1-4; TRBD1 is a possible D gene, resting on 5 matching bases. The origin of this receptor is a young man in good health. The specimen was naive CD4+ T cells sorted from blood. What the cell subset or site label conveys for this sample: CD45RA+ positively selected. The CDR3: CASSWGRGNEKLFF. The nucleotide sequence reads as follows: TGCGCCAGCAGCTGGGGCCGGGGTAATGAAAAACTGTTTTTT.